This TCR beta chain was profiled in a study of T cells in Graves' hyperthyroidism and ophthalmopathy. Study information: It was at initial diagnosis, before any treatment, that peripheral blood was collected.

Researchers amplified the TCR beta CDR3 regions from RNA transcripts. RT-PCR in the first round (using the HTBI primer set) targeted the TCR CDR3. TCRdb reanalysed the multiplex PCR reads using MiXCR and keeps one entry per CDR3 protein. The repertoire holds 400,000 to 600,000 distinct CDR3 sequences, with less than 25% as singletons. Researchers barred patients who had uncontrolled infection, other autoimmune disease, pregnancy or lactation. From more than 8 ml of fresh peripheral blood, PBMCs were isolated. Points from the study as a whole: Blood shared most expanded thyroid clonotypes above 0.001.

This clonotype occurred once. The antigen remains unidentified. The V gene's germline CDR1 is LNHNV and CDR2 YYDKDF (reference sequence). V shed 0 bases, J shed 5 bases, and the junction held 6 bases outside the gene matches. The CDR3 is 15 amino acids. This receptor was identified in a man aged 18 to 29 with Graves' hyperthyroidism. The chain employs TRBV15 and TRBJ2-5, with TRBD1 matching 7 bases. Sequencing was carried out using blood. The DNA of the CDR3 is TGTGCCACCAGCAGAGACCGAGGGGGCGCGGAGACCCAGTACTTC. Protein sequence: CATSRDRGGAETQYF. The entire variable domain, with the rest obtained from reference TRBV15 and TRBJ2-5, is as follows: DAMVIQNPRYQVTQFGKPVTLSCSQTLNHNVMYWYQQKSSQAPKLLFHYYDKDFNNEADTPDNFQSRRPNTSFCFLDIRSPGLGDTAMYLCATSRDRGGAETQYFGPGTRLLVL.